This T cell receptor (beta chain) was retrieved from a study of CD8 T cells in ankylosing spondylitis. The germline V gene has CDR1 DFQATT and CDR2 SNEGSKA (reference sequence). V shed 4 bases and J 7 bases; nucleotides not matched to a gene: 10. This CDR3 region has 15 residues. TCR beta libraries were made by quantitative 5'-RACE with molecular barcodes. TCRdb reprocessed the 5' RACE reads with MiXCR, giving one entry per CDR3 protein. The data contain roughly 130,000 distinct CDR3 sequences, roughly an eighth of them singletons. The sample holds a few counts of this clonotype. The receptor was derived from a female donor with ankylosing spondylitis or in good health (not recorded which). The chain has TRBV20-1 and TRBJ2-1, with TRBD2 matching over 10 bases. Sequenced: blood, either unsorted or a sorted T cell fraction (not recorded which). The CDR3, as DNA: TGCAGTGCTAAGTCTTCGGGAGCGGGAGGGAATGAGCAGTTCTTC. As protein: CSAKSSGAGGNEQFF.